What follows is one T cell receptor beta chain and its context. One end of the junction is discordant with germline, which a read error may explain. This entry is derived from a study of CD8+CD57+ T cells in acquired aplastic anemia. CDR1 and CDR2 (germline): KGHDR, SFDVKD. This CDR3 has 16 residues. Genomic DNA provided the template from which TCR beta VDJ and CDR3 profiles were obtained. TCRdb re-analysed the reads in MiXCR, keeping a single row per CDR3 protein. Among a few hundred thousand distinct CDR3 sequences, around 60% were seen once, and the ten largest hold approximately 32%. This sequence was found in a human donor in good health. J is TRBJ2-7 and V is TRBV24-1, with TRBD1 matching 11 bases. The sequenced sample was sorted CD4+, CD8+, or CD8+CD57+ T cells (not recorded which) from PBMCs. CDR3 sequence (DNA): TGTGCCAGCAGTTTCACCCGGACAGGGGGCCTGGGGGAGCAGTACTTC. Its protein is CASSFTRTGGLGEQYF.